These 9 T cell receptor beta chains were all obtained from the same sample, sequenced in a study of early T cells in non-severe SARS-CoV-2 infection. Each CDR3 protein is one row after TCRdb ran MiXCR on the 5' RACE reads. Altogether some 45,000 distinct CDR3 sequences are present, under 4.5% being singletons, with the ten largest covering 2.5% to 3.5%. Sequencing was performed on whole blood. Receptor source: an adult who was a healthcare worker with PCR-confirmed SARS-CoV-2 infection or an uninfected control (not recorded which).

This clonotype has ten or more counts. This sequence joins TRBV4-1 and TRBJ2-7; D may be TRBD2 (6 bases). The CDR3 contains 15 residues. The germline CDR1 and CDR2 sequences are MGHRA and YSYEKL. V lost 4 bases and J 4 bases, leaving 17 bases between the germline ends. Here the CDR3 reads CASSPREDRVYEQYF. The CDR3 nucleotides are TGCGCCAGCAGCCCAAGGGAGGATAGGGTTTACGAGCAGTACTTC.

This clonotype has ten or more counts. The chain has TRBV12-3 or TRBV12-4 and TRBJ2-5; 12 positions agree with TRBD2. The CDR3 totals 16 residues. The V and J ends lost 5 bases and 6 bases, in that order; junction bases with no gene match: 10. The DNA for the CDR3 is TGTGCCAGCAGTCCCGGACTAGCGGGGTTTGAAAAGACCCAGTACTTC. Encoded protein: CASSPGLAGFEKTQYF.

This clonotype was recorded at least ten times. CDR3 bases: TGTGCCAGCAGCTCGCCGGGCGTTGTCACTGAAGCTTTCTTT. It yields the protein CASSSPGVVTEAFF. The chain recombines TRBV7-9 with TRBJ1-1, with D uncertain. This CDR3 has 14 residues. The V and J ends lost 4 bases and 4 bases respectively, with 13 bases between them. The germline gives CDR1 SEHNR, CDR2 FQNEAQ (reference sequence).

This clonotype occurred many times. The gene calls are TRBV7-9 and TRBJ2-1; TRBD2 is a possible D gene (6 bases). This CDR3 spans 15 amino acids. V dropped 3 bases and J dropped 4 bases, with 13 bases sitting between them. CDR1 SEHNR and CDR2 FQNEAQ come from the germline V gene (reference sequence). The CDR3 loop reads CASSFNSGAYNEQFF. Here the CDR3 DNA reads TGTGCCAGCAGCTTTAATAGCGGTGCGTACAATGAGCAGTTCTTC.

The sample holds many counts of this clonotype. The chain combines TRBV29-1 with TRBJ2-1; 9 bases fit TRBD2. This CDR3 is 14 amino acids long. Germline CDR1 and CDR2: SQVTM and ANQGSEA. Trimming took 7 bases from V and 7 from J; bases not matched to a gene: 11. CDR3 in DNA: TGCAGCGGAACGGGACTAGCAAGTTTGAATGAGCAGTTCTTC. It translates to CSGTGLASLNEQFF.

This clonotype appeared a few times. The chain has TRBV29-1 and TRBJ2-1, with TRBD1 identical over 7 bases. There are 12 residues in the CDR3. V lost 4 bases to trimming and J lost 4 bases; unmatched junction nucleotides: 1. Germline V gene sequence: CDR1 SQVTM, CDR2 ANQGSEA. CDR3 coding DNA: TGCAGCGTTGGGGACAGATACAATGAGCAGTTCTTC. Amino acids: CSVGDRYNEQFF.

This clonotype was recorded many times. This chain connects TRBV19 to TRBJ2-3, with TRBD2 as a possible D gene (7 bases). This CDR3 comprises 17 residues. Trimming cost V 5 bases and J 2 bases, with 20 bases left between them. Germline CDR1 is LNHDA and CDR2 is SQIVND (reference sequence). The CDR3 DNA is TGTGCCAGTAGTTCACGCAAGCCGGGGGGCGCCACAGATACGCAGTATTTT. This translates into CASSSRKPGGATDTQYF. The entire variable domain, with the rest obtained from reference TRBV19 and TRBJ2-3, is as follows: DGGITQSPKYLFRKEGQNVTLSCEQNLNHDAMYWYRQDPGQGLRLIYYSQIVNDFQKGDIAEGYSVSREKKESFPLTVTSAQKNPTAFYLCASSSRKPGGATDTQYFGPGTRLTVL.

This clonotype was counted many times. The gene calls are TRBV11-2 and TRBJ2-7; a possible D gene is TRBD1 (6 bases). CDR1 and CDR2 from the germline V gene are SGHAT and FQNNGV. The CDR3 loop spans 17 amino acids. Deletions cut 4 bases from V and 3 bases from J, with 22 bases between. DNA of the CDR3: TGTGCCAGCAGCTCACTGCAGGGGAACAGGGAAAGCTACGAGCAGTACTTC. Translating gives CASSSLQGNRESYEQYF. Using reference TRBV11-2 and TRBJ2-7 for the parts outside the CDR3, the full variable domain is EAGVAQSPRYKIIEKRQSVAFWCNPISGHATLYWYQQILGQGPKLLIQFQNNGVVDDSQLPKDRFSAERLKGVDSTLKIQPAKLEDSAVYLCASSSLQGNRESYEQYFGPGTRLTVT.

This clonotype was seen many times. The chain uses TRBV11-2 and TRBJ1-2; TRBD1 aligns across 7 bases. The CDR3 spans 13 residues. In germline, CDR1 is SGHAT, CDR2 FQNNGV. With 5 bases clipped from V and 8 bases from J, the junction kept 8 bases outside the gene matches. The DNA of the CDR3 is TGTGCCAGCAGCCCCCCGACAGGGAGCGGCTACACCTTC. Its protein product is CASSPPTGSGYTF.